This T cell receptor (beta chain) was identified in a study of cytomegalovirus exposure and HLA in healthy donors. Points from the study as a whole: Cytomegalovirus-associated status was assigned to approximately 160 TCR beta chains.

Worth noting for this clone: No antigen is known for it.

The repertoire was sequenced with immunoSEQ multiplex PCR; TCRdb's copy has only in-frame clones and lacks some. The sample contains some 120,000 clones, around 85% of which appear only once. This CDR3 comprises 14 residues. The germline V gene has CDR1 MDHEN and CDR2 SYDVKM. Trimming pared 6 bases from V and 0 bases from J, leaving 9 bases between. Donors came from a validation cohort of over a hundred subjects, distinct from the first 666-subject cohort. The receptor's source is a woman aged 25 to 39 in good health and CMV-seronegative. The V gene is TRBV28, the J gene TRBJ1-5; the D gene is possibly TRBD1 (5 bases). Material for sequencing was PBMCs. CDR3 nucleotides: TGTGCCAGCAGGGAGGGGTATAGCAATCAGCCCCAGCATTTT. It codes for CASREGYSNQPQHF.